Listed below are T cell receptor beta chains from one sample, sequenced in a study of multiple sclerosis patients with progressive multifocal leukoencephalopathy. Measured with immunoSEQ multiplex PCR; TCRdb has only the in-frame clones, and not every one. Of approximately 30,000 clones listed, about 87% are singletons. The sequences come from PBMCs, collected from a patient treated with natalizumab. The receptors shown here come from a woman aged 40 to 55 with progressive multifocal leukoencephalopathy. CDR3s include the opening cysteine and the closing phenylalanine or tryptophan. D genes are given only for firm matches. Clone size is shown for a subset of rows, as once, few, many or a class of expanded clone.

size	J	D	V	DNA	CDR3
NA	TRBJ2-5	TRBD2	TRBV6-1	TGTGCCAGCACCATACTAGCGGGGGAGACCCAGTACTTC	CASTILAGETQYF
few	TRBJ1-3	NA	TRBV18	TGTGCCAGCTCACCACCGTGGCAGCCCTCTGGAAACACCATATATTTT	CASSPPWQPSGNTIYF
NA	TRBJ2-1	NA	TRBV29-1	TGCAGCGTTCGGCGGGCCTCAGCCTCCTACAATGAGCAGTTCTTC	CSVRRASASYNEQFF
NA	TRBJ1-5	TRBD1	TRBV4-2	TGTGCCAGCAGCCAGGTACAGGGGCCCGATCAGCCCCAGCATTTT	CASSQVQGPDQPQHF
NA	TRBJ2-7	NA	TRBV30	TGTGCCTGGAGTCTTAGCGGGACAGCATCCTACGAGCAGTACTTC	CAWSLSGTASYEQYF
NA	TRBJ1-2	NA	TRBV6-1	TGTGCCAGCAGCAAGAGCCACAACTATGGCTACACCTTC	CASSKSHNYGYTF
NA	TRBJ2-1	TRBD1	TRBV19	TGTGCCAGTAAACGGGACAGGGGACTAACTGGATACAATGAGCAGTTCTTC	CASKRDRGLTGYNEQFF
NA	TRBJ2-3	TRBD2	TRBV7-2	TGTGCCAGCAGCTTGACTAGCGGGGGCTATGCTCGCACAGATACGCAGTATTTT	CASSLTSGGYARTDTQYF
NA	TRBJ2-7	TRBD2	TRBV6-6	TGTGCCAGCAGTTACTTTAGCGGGAGAAAAATTGGCGAGCAGTACTTC	CASSYFSGRKIGEQYF
NA	TRBJ2-1	TRBD2	TRBV9	TGTGCCAGCAGCCCCGGGACTAGCGGGGGGGCCCGGTCCTACAATGAGCAGTTCTTC	CASSPGTSGGARSYNEQFF
NA	TRBJ2-7	NA	TRBV15	TGTGCCACCAGCAGAGAGGGGGGTGGAAGCGAGCAGTACTTC	CATSREGGGSEQYF
NA	TRBJ1-4	NA	TRBV4-1	TGCGCCAGCAGCCAAGTTGCCCTAGGTGAAAAACTGTTTTTT	CASSQVALGEKLFF
few	TRBJ1-3	NA	TRBV19	TGTGCCAGTCTCGGGCCCTTCTCTGGAAACACCATATATTTT	CASLGPFSGNTIYF
NA	TRBJ2-5	TRBD1	TRBV6-5	TGTGCCAGCAGCCGACCAGACAGGGTGGAGACCCAGTACTTC	CASSRPDRVETQYF
NA	TRBJ2-7	TRBD2	TRBV4-3	TGCGCCAGCAGCCAAGACCTAGCGGGGAACTACGAGCAGTACTTC	CASSQDLAGNYEQYF
NA	TRBJ2-7	NA	TRBV28	TGTGCCAGCAGTTTATCGGGACACCATTACGAGCAGTACTTC	CASSLSGHHYEQYF
NA	TRBJ1-1	NA	TRBV7-2	TGTGCCAGCAGCCAAACACAGAGCTGGAACACTGAAGCTTTCTTT	CASSQTQSWNTEAFF
NA	TRBJ1-2	NA	TRBV7-2	TGTGCCAGCAGCTCCTCCGGGGGTCAATATGGCTACACCTTC	CASSSSGGQYGYTF
NA	TRBJ2-1	TRBD1	TRBV30	TGTGCCTGGAGTCCACCCGGGACAGAGGGCTACAATGAGCAGTTCTTC	CAWSPPGTEGYNEQFF
NA	TRBJ1-3	TRBD1	TRBV29-1	TGCAGCCATTCTGGGACAGGGGGAAACACCATATATTTT	CSHSGTGGNTIYF